One sample yielded the 25 T cell receptor beta chains listed below, sequenced in a study of vaccination and CD4 T cells after COVID-19. Treatment in this sample: roughly 11-day PBMC culture with coronavirus spike peptide pools or control peptides (ViraFEST assay). Harvesting of the unexposed donor's CD4+ T cells predated the COVID-19 pandemic (2011-2018). An Oncomine TCR Beta short-read assay was used to sequence the DNA from cultured CD4+ T cells. In TCRdb, the PCR reads were re-called with MiXCR into one record per CDR3 protein. The table lists around 4,600 distinct CDR3 sequences, approximately 58% of them singletons, with about 40% in the top ten. These receptors' targets are unknown. Sequencing was done on a sample of CD4+ T cells from blood, cultured in vitro. Receptors originate from a human donor in good health.

The chain couples TRBV2 to TRBJ1-2; D may be TRBD1 (6 bases). This CDR3 contains 13 residues. V shed 6 bases and J shed 9 bases, with 17 bases lying between them. Germline CDR1 SNHLY, CDR2 FYNNEI. CDR3 sequence reads: CASREGGSRRYTF. In DNA, the CDR3 is TGTGCCAGCAGGGAGGGGGGGTCTCGACGCTACACCTTC. The whole variable domain, remainder taken from reference TRBV2 and TRBJ1-2, is EPEVTQTPSHQVTQMGQEVILRCVPISNHLYFYWYRQILGQKVEFLVSFYNNEISEKSEIFDDQFSVERPDGSNFTLKIRSTKLEDSAMYFCASREGGSRRYTFGSGTRLTVV.

The chain recombines TRBV2 with TRBJ2-7; 10 nucleotides match TRBD2. With 6 bases clipped from V and 2 bases from J, the junction kept 7 bases outside the gene matches. CDR3 size: 15 residues. Germline loops: CDR1 SNHLY, CDR2 FYNNEI. The CDR3 nucleotides read TGTGCCAGCAGCCTCTCCACTAGCGGGGCCTACGAGCAGTACTTC. This translates into CASSLSTSGAYEQYF.

The chain recombines TRBV10-2 with TRBJ1-5; D call uncertain. V lost 6 bases and J lost 4, with 13 bases in between. The V gene's germline CDR1 is WSHSY and CDR2 SAAADI. This CDR3 comprises 14 residues. The CDR3 nucleotides read TGCGCCAGCAGCCGGGTGGACGGGAATCAGCCCCAGCATTTT. Translating it yields CASSRVDGNQPQHF.

V usage is TRBV27 and J usage is TRBJ1-2; D not certain. V lost 2 bases and J 3 bases, leaving 7 bases between the germline ends. The CDR3 is 13 amino acids. Germline V lookup: CDR1 MNHEY, CDR2 SMNVEV (reference sequence). CDR3 nucleotides: TGTGCCAGCAGTTTAAACGGTGACTATGGCTACACCTTC. Its protein is CASSLNGDYGYTF.

This chain uses TRBV4-3 with TRBJ1-2, with no clear D. The CDR3 sequence is 17 residues long. Trimming pared 4 bases from V and 7 bases from J, leaving 25 bases between. Per germline, CDR1 LGHNA and CDR2 YSLEER. The CDR3 coding sequence is TGCGCCAGCAGCCCGTCGGAGGGAGCGGGGTATGTCAGTGGCTACACCTTC. Residues: CASSPSEGAGYVSGYTF.

On this clonotype itself: One end of the junction fails to match germline, which may point to a read error. This chain links TRBV7-6 with TRBJ1-2; D ambiguous. The germline V gene encodes CDR1 SGHVS and CDR2 FNYEAQ. This CDR3 contains 13 residues. The CDR3 here is CASSVARHIGYTF. CDR3 nucleotide sequence: TGTGCCAGCAGCGTAGCCCGGCATATTGGCTACACCTTC.

The chain recombines TRBV24-1 with TRBJ2-5, with D possibly matching TRBD2 (6 bases). The CDR3 has 16 amino acids. The germline gives CDR1 KGHDR, CDR2 SFDVKD. Trimming took off 4 bases at V and 2 bases at J, with 16 bases between the two ends. CDR3 sequence: CATSDLGFGTQETQYF. The CDR3 DNA is TGTGCCACCAGTGACCTGGGGTTTGGGACTCAAGAGACCCAGTACTTC.

The rearrangement joins TRBV7-9 to TRBJ1-1; no firm D call. The germline gives CDR1 SEHNR, CDR2 FQNEAQ (reference sequence). The CDR3 loop spans 13 amino acids. Deletions cut 5 bases from V and 11 bases from J, with 18 bases between. The CDR3 is CASSPNGSPRAFF. CDR3 DNA: TGTGCCAGCAGCCCCAATGGGAGCCCTCGGGCTTTCTTT. Based on the CDR3 plus reference TRBV7-9 and TRBJ1-1, the full variable domain is DTGVSQNPRHKITKRGQNVTFRCDPISEHNRLYWYRQTLGQGPEFLTYFQNEAQLEKSRLLSDRFSAERPKGSFSTLEIQRTEQGDSAMYLCASSPNGSPRAFFGQGTRLTVV.

V is TRBV12-3 or TRBV12-4 and J is TRBJ1-2, with 8 positions matching TRBD1. With 6 bases clipped from V and 4 bases from J, the junction kept 7 bases outside the gene matches. There are 14 residues in the CDR3. The CDR3 DNA reads as TGTGCCAGCAGGGAGACAGGGGCCCTCTATGGCTACACCTTC. Protein sequence: CASRETGALYGYTF.

The chain is built from TRBV19 and TRBJ2-1, with D uncertain. The CDR3 is made up of 11 amino acids. V gave up 6 bases and J gave up 8 bases, with 8 bases separating them. Germline CDR1 LNHDA, CDR2 SQIVND (reference sequence). In nucleotides, the CDR3 is TGTGCCAGTAGCACGCTCGATGAGCAGTTCTTC. Protein: CASSTLDEQFF.

This rearrangement joins TRBV15 to TRBJ2-7, with 9 bases aligning to TRBD2. From germline, CDR1 is LNHNV and CDR2 YYDKDF (reference sequence). The CDR3 is 15 residues long. Trimming at V came to 0 bases and at J to 10 bases, leaving 10 bases not matched to a gene. CDR3 sequence (DNA): TGTGCCACCAGCAGAGATGAGGGACTAGCAAGTAAACAGTACTTC. This translates into CATSRDEGLASKQYF.

This clonotype turned up a few times. This rearrangement joins TRBV24-1 to TRBJ2-2, with 11 bases identical to TRBD2. This CDR3 comprises 17 residues. The V and J ends lost 7 bases and 5 bases, in that order; junction bases with no gene match: 11. Germline V lookup: CDR1 KGHDR, CDR2 SFDVKD. The CDR3 DNA sequence: TGTGCCACCAGATTTGGACTAGCGGGCCTCAGGACCGGGGAGCTGTTTTTT. Protein product: CATRFGLAGLRTGELFF.

The V and J genes are TRBV6-4 and TRBJ2-2; 11 bases are a match to TRBD1. From germline, CDR1 is MRHNA and CDR2 SNTAGT. J was trimmed by 3 bases and V by 6 bases; bases with no gene match: 0. The CDR3 loop spans 14 amino acids. The CDR3 region is CASRGQGDTGELFF. CDR3 bases: TGTGCCAGCAGGGGACAGGGGGACACCGGGGAGCTGTTTTTT.

This clonotype was counted only a few times. The CDR3 region has the DNA TGTGCCAGCAGCCCCGACCGCAGAGGGAGCACAGATACGCAGTATTTT. Its translation: CASSPDRRGSTDTQYF. The chain uses TRBV7-8 and TRBJ2-3, with a tentative D call TRBD2 (5 bases). The CDR3 length is 16 residues. Trimming stripped 5 bases from V and 0 bases from J, with 15 bases between. Germline V gene data show CDR1 as SGHVS and CDR2 as FQNEAQ.

The chain is built from TRBV25-1 and TRBJ1-4; D gene unclear. V lost 3 bases, J lost 14 bases, and 13 bases lay in between. The CDR3 length is 12 residues. The germline V gene has CDR1 MGHDK and CDR2 SYGVNS. CDR3 sequence: CASSDGSRRLFF. The CDR3 nucleotides are TGTGCCAGCAGTGATGGTAGCCGGCGGCTGTTTTTT.

The chain uses TRBV7-9 and TRBJ1-2; TRBD1 matches 9 bases. Germline V CDR1 and CDR2: SEHNR, FQNEAQ (reference sequence). This CDR3 spans 18 amino acids. V dropped 5 bases and J dropped 4; count of bases not matched to a gene: 17. Here the CDR3 DNA reads TGTGCCAGCAGCCCGAATATCGGACAGGGGCACGCGCTCTATGGCTACACCTTC. It encodes CASSPNIGQGHALYGYTF.

This clonotype was seen only a few times. The genes are TRBV28 and TRBJ1-1; no clear D. CDR3 length equals 12 residues. Per the germline V gene, CDR1 is MDHEN and CDR2 is SYDVKM. The germline V and J ends were trimmed by 6 bases and 10 bases, with 15 bases remaining between them. CDR3 region: CASSLRPEGAFF. CDR3 DNA sequence: TGTGCCAGCAGCCTCCGACCGGAGGGAGCTTTCTTT. Drawing the rest from reference TRBV28 and TRBJ1-1, the complete variable domain is DVKVTQSSRYLVKRTGEKVFLECVQDMDHENMFWYRQDPGLGLRLIYFSYDVKMKEKGDIPEGYSVSREKKERFSLILESASTNQTSMYLCASSLRPEGAFFGQGTRLTVV.

The V call is TRBV7-9, the J call TRBJ1-4; D call uncertain. The CDR3 has 14 amino acids. In germline, CDR1 is SEHNR, CDR2 FQNEAQ (reference sequence). Trimming cost V 1 base and J 1 base, with 4 bases left between them. Here the CDR3 reads CASSLGGTNEKLFF. CDR3 in DNA: TGTGCCAGCAGCTTAGGGGGAACTAATGAAAAACTGTTTTTT.

There are a few counts of this clonotype. This sequence joins TRBV21-1 and TRBJ2-2. TRBV21-1 is a documented pseudogene. The CDR3 loop spans 15 amino acids. The CDR3 DNA reads as TGTGCCAGCACGTTTTCCAGAGAGAACACCGGGGAGCTGTTTTTT. It is translated as CASTFSRENTGELFF.

This clonotype was recorded only once. This sequence joins TRBV6-2 or TRBV6-3 and TRBJ1-5; no reliable D call. The V gene lost 5 bases and the J gene lost 4 bases, with 12 bases spanning the gap. Germline V CDR1 and CDR2: MNHEY, SVGEGT. The length of the CDR3 is 14 residues. The CDR3, as DNA: TGTGCCAGCAGTACAGACCGCCTAAATCAGCCCCAGCATTTT. Protein sequence: CASSTDRLNQPQHF.

J is TRBJ1-1 and V is TRBV5-4; D call uncertain. The germline gives CDR1 SGHNT, CDR2 YYREEE (reference sequence). The CDR3 length is 13 residues. V shed 0 bases and J shed 6 bases, with 9 bases lying between them. In DNA, the CDR3 is TGTGCCAGCAGCTTGGGGGGTAACCCTGAAGCTTTCTTT. It is translated as CASSLGGNPEAFF. Together with reference TRBV5-4 and TRBJ1-1, the CDR3 gives the full variable domain: ETGVTQSPTHLIKTRGQQVTLRCSSQSGHNTVSWYQQALGQGPQFIFQYYREEENGRGNFPPRFSGLQFPNYSSELNVNALELDDSALYLCASSLGGNPEAFFGQGTRLTVV.

This clonotype was found a few times. The chain combines TRBV6-1 with TRBJ1-5; TRBD1 aligns across 10 bases. The germline CDR1 and CDR2 sequences are MNHNS and SASEGT. The V segment lost 6 bases and the J segment 6 bases; nucleotides outside the gene matches: 5. The CDR3 sequence is 14 residues long. Here the CDR3 DNA reads TGTGCCAGCAGAGGGACAGGGGTAGGTCAGCCCCAGCATTTT. Translation: CASRGTGVGQPQHF.

J is TRBJ1-6 and V is TRBV28; D perhaps matches TRBD1 (5 bases). In germline, CDR1 is MDHEN, CDR2 SYDVKM. CDR3 length: 16 residues. V lost 2 bases to trimming and J lost 3 bases, with 11 bases between them. CDR3 coding DNA: TGTGCCAGCAGTTTAATCCCAGGGAACTATAATTCACCCCTCCACTTT. Its translation: CASSLIPGNYNSPLHF.

The chain joins TRBV19 to TRBJ1-1, with D possibly TRBD1 on 5 matching bases. CDR3 length equals 13 residues. The V and J ends lost 3 bases and 1 base respectively, with 6 bases between them. Germline V gene data show CDR1 as LNHDA and CDR2 as SQIVND (reference sequence). The CDR3 DNA is TGTGCCAGTAGTATCAGGGAGAACACTGAAGCTTTCTTT. Protein sequence: CASSIRENTEAFF.

The chain employs TRBV7-6 and TRBJ2-3, with D perhaps TRBD2 (6 bases). CDR3 length equals 18 residues. The V and J ends lost 5 bases and 1 base respectively, with 22 bases between them. The germline V gene encodes CDR1 SGHVS and CDR2 FNYEAQ. The CDR3, as DNA: TGTGCCAGCAGCCCAACCCACTCAGGAGGGCCGGGCACAGATACGCAGTATTTT. Translation: CASSPTHSGGPGTDTQYF.